In this sample, the clone carrying this TCR gamma chain turned up a few times. Antigen unknown. This may arise from a read error, as a much more abundant clone is one base away. The data are from a study of human gamma delta and Vdelta1 T cells. The V segment lost 4 bases and the J segment 0 bases; nucleotides outside the gene matches: 3. CDR1 and CDR2 (germline): VENAVY, YDSYNSRV. The CDR3 runs to 13 residues. TCRdb re-called the PCR reads through CATT. The table lists about 3,900 gamma-chain clones, 16% of them singletons, with roughly 7% in the top ten. Sequenced: Vdelta1 gamma-delta T cells from blood grown in culture (DOT cells). The TCR sequence derives from a human donor in good health. The V call is TRGV8, the J call TRGJ1 or TRGJ2. This CDR3 reads CATWDTNYYKKLF. The CDR3 DNA sequence: TGTGCCACCTGGGACACGAATTATTATAAGAAACTCTTT.